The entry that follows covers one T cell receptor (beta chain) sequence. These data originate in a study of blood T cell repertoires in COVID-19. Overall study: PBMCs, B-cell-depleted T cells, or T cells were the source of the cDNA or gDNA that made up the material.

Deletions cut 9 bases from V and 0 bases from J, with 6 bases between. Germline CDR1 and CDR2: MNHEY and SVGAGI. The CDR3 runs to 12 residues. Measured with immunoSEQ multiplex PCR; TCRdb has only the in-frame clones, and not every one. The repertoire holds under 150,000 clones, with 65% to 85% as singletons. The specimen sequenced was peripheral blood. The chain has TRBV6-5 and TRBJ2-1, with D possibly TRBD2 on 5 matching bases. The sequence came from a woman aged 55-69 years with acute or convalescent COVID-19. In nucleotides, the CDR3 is TGTGCCAGTGGGAGCTCCTACAATGAGCAGTTCTTC. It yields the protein CASGSSYNEQFF.